What follows are 31 T cell receptor beta chains derived from one specimen sequenced in a study of CXCR3-negative and CXCR3-positive naive CD8 T cells. Through 5' RACE with UMI labels, the TRB cDNA libraries were prepared. TCRdb processed the 5' RACE reads again and assigns one entry to each CDR3 protein, with no DNA. The sample has roughly 7,100 distinct CDR3 sequences. The specimen sequenced was naive CXCR3- CD8+ T cells from blood. Subset meaning: CD45RO-CCR7+CD27+CD95- naive CD8+ T cells lacking CXCR3 (TNR3-). The receptors come from a human donor in good health. Some clones in this sample may be carry-over from other donors' samples.

The chain links TRBV14 to TRBJ1-1. Germline loops: CDR1 SGHDN, CDR2 FVKESK. This CDR3 spans 14 amino acids. The CDR3 loop reads CASNHWTGGTEAFF.

The chain is built from TRBV5-1 and TRBJ2-6. Germline V CDR1 and CDR2: SGHRS, YFSETQ. The CDR3 is 16 residues long. The CDR3 spells CASSLAWISGANVLTF.

This rearrangement joins TRBV29-1 to TRBJ2-7. The CDR3 has 11 amino acids. Germline V gene lookup returns CDR1 SQVTM and CDR2 ANQGSEA. The chain's CDR3 is CSVGTTYEQYF.

The chain recombines TRBV29-1 with TRBJ2-7; TCRdb's D call of TRBD1 is untestable without DNA. The CDR3 consists of 14 residues. Germline lookup yields CDR1 SQVTM and CDR2 ANQGSEA. The CDR3 region is CSVEDRLGGYEQYF.

This clonotype is medium-sized by frequency. This rearrangement joins TRBV29-1 to TRBJ2-7; with no DNA, the TCRdb D assignment of TRBD2 cannot be verified. The CDR3 has 14 amino acids. Germline V gene data show CDR1 as SQVTM and CDR2 as ANQGSEA. CDR3 protein: CSVEETSVSYEQYF.

V gene TRBV29-1 combines with J gene TRBJ1-1. CDR1 and CDR2 from the germline V gene are SQVTM and ANQGSEA. This CDR3 has 11 amino acids. CDR3 residues: CSVSLNTEAFF.

This clonotype shows up as medium-sized by frequency. This chain links TRBV29-1 with TRBJ2-7; TCRdb indicates TRBD1, and absent DNA this call remains unverified. Germline-derived CDR1 and CDR2 are SQVTM and ANQGSEA. The CDR3 length is 14 residues. The CDR3: CSAAGTRGSYEQYF.

J is TRBJ2-4 and V is TRBV29-1. Germline assignment: CDR1 SQVTM and CDR2 ANQGSEA. This CDR3 comprises 13 residues. The CDR3 sequence is CSVTTEDKNIQYF.

Measured by frequency, this clonotype is medium-sized. V gene TRBV20-1 combines with J gene TRBJ2-2. The CDR3 totals 11 residues. Germline V gene lookup returns CDR1 DFQATT and CDR2 SNEGSKA (reference sequence). The CDR3 here is CSAVQAGELFF.

This clonotype counts as medium-sized by frequency. The chain combines TRBV5-1 with TRBJ2-2; TCRdb names TRBD1, which stays unverified in the absence of DNA. The germline gives CDR1 SGHRS, CDR2 YFSETQ. The CDR3 length is 15 residues. The CDR3 sequence: CASSAGQGTPGELFF.

The chain combines TRBV4-3 with TRBJ2-1; the D call from TCRdb, TRBD1, cannot be confirmed without DNA. Looked up from germline, CDR1 is LGHNA and CDR2 is YSLEER. The CDR3 length is 16 residues. The CDR3 here is CASSQAEGWEINEQFF.

This clonotype shows up as medium-sized by frequency. This chain connects TRBV7-6 to TRBJ2-3. This CDR3 region has 14 residues. Germline CDR1 SGHVS, CDR2 FNYEAQ. CDR3 in amino acids: CASSLAGDTDTQYF.

The gene calls are TRBV25-1 and TRBJ2-7; TCRdb lists TRBD1, though no DNA is available to test this call. The CDR3 consists of 17 residues. Germline values: CDR1 MGHDK, CDR2 SYGVNS. CDR3 protein: CASSDLRRDQESYEQYF.

Frequency places this clonotype as medium-sized. This sequence joins TRBV2 and TRBJ2-7; TCRdb's D call of TRBD1 is untestable without DNA. This CDR3 is built from 16 residues. CDR1 and CDR2 from the germline V gene are SNHLY and FYNNEI. CDR3 region: CASSPRDRVIAYEQYF.

The chain employs TRBV6-6 and TRBJ2-2; TCRdb selects TRBD2, and the lack of DNA leaves this call unchecked. Germline loops: CDR1 MNHNY, CDR2 SVGAGI (reference sequence). The CDR3 length is 15 residues. The chain's CDR3 is CASSELAGEAGELFF.

Judged by frequency, this clonotype is medium-sized. The chain combines TRBV9 with TRBJ2-3; TCRdb gives TRBD2 as the D gene, but with no DNA this cannot be confirmed. The CDR3 is 17 residues long. Germline loops: CDR1 SGDLS, CDR2 YYNGEE. The CDR3: CASSTGTDRALTDTQYF.

The genes are TRBV6-5 and TRBJ1-1; TCRdb indicates TRBD1, and absent DNA this call remains unverified. CDR3 size: 13 residues. Germline V gene data show CDR1 as MNHEY and CDR2 as SVGAGI. Here the CDR3 reads CASSYGGGTEAFF.

This clonotype is medium-sized (0.01 to 0.1%) by frequency. The chain has TRBV7-9 and TRBJ2-5; absent DNA, TCRdb's TRBD2 call cannot be checked. The CDR3 is 13 residues long. Germline V gene data show CDR1 as SEHNR and CDR2 as FQNEAQ (reference sequence). This chain's CDR3 is CASSTGPWETQYF.

The chain combines TRBV11-3 with TRBJ2-5; TCRdb names TRBD2, which stays unverified in the absence of DNA. Germline-derived CDR1 and CDR2 are SGHNT and YENEEA. This CDR3 is built from 13 residues. CDR3 sequence reads: CASSPRLAETQYF. Full variable domain (outside the CDR3, taken from reference TRBV11-3 and TRBJ2-5): EAGVVQSPRYKIIEKKQPVAFWCNPISGHNTLYWYLQNLGQGPELLIRYENEEAVDDSQLPKDRFSAERLKGVDSTLKIQPAELGDSAVYLCASSPRLAETQYFGPGTRLLVL.

The genes are TRBV5-5 and TRBJ1-2; TCRdb picks TRBD1, but there is no DNA to check that call. Germline lookup yields CDR1 SGHKS and CDR2 YYEKEE (reference sequence). The CDR3 runs 16 residues. CDR3 amino acids: CASSKQGASDNYGYTF.

This clonotype is identified as medium-sized from frequency. The J gene is TRBJ2-3, the V gene TRBV5-1; the TCRdb D gene call, TRBD1, has no DNA to confirm it. The germline CDR1 and CDR2 sequences are SGHRS and YFSETQ. This CDR3 is built from 16 residues. The CDR3: CASSFGQGEGDDTQYF.

Measured by frequency, this clonotype is medium-sized. The J gene is TRBJ1-2, the V gene TRBV20-1; the D call from TCRdb, TRBD1, cannot be confirmed without DNA. Germline V gene sequence: CDR1 DFQATT, CDR2 SNEGSKA (reference sequence). This CDR3 region has 15 residues. Here the CDR3 reads CSASKPGSTDYGYTF.

This clonotype ranks as medium-sized in terms of frequency. This chain connects TRBV11-3 to TRBJ2-1; TCRdb's D call of TRBD1 is untestable without DNA. The germline V gene has CDR1 SGHNT and CDR2 YENEEA. This CDR3 comprises 17 residues. The CDR3: CASSPAPGQGTGNEQFF.

V is TRBV11-2 and J is TRBJ2-7; the TCRdb D gene call, TRBD1, has no DNA to confirm it. The CDR3 runs to 15 residues. The germline V gene has CDR1 SGHAT and CDR2 FQNNGV. This CDR3 is CASSFFGTPTYEQYF. The full variable domain, with the rest looked up from reference TRBV11-2 and TRBJ2-7, is EAGVAQSPRYKIIEKRQSVAFWCNPISGHATLYWYQQILGQGPKLLIQFQNNGVVDDSQLPKDRFSAERLKGVDSTLKIQPAKLEDSAVYLCASSFFGTPTYEQYFGPGTRLTVT.

The chain combines TRBV3-1 with TRBJ1-5. There are 14 residues in the CDR3. The germline V gene has CDR1 LGHDT and CDR2 YNNKEL (reference sequence). The CDR3 loop is CASQDFYSNQPQHF.

The chain is built from TRBV4-1 and TRBJ2-7. CDR3 length: 15 amino acids. Germline loops: CDR1 MGHRA, CDR2 YSYEKL. CDR3 residues: CASSQDTVAGYEQYF.

The chain has TRBV11-3 and TRBJ1-1; TCRdb's D call, TRBD1, is unchecked because there is no DNA. Germline V gene sequence: CDR1 SGHNT, CDR2 YENEEA. The CDR3 is 14 residues long. CDR3 amino acids: CASSLGGKGTEAFF. The entire variable domain, with the rest obtained from reference TRBV11-3 and TRBJ1-1, is as follows: EAGVVQSPRYKIIEKKQPVAFWCNPISGHNTLYWYLQNLGQGPELLIRYENEEAVDDSQLPKDRFSAERLKGVDSTLKIQPAELGDSAVYLCASSLGGKGTEAFFGQGTRLTVV.

Considering frequency, this clonotype is medium-sized. This chain connects TRBV5-5 to TRBJ2-1; the TCRdb D gene call, TRBD1, has no DNA to confirm it. The CDR3 has 14 amino acids. Germline CDR1 SGHKS, CDR2 YYEKEE (reference sequence). The CDR3 spells CASSLGQTYNEQFF.

This clonotype shows up as medium-sized by frequency. This rearrangement joins TRBV6-2 or TRBV6-3 to TRBJ2-3; TCRdb proposes TRBD2, but this gene call is untestable without DNA. Germline V gene sequence: CDR1 MNHEY, CDR2 SVGEGT. The CDR3 consists of 16 residues. CDR3 region: CASSYTQREWTDTQYF.

The chain couples TRBV29-1 to TRBJ2-1. The CDR3 extends over 11 amino acids. Germline assignment: CDR1 SQVTM and CDR2 ANQGSEA. The CDR3 sequence: CSVEFYNEQFF.

The chain carries TRBV28 and TRBJ2-2; no DNA is available, so the TRBD2 call from TCRdb remains unchecked. CDR1 is MDHEN and CDR2 is SYDVKM in the germline V gene. The CDR3 is 16 amino acids. CDR3 protein: CASSPRTSGRIGELFF.